This T cell receptor beta chain was recorded in a study of blood T cell repertoires in COVID-19. Study as a whole: Acute and convalescent COVID-19 samples came from the United States, Italy and Spain.

Ages ranged from roughly 18 to 100 years, with residence in around 24 US areas. The V gene's germline CDR1 is SGHNT and CDR2 YENEEA. Trimming took 7 bases from V and 5 from J; bases not matched to a gene: 7. The CDR3 is 15 amino acids. Only in-frame clones appear in the TCRdb table, and some are missing; sequencing was by immunoSEQ multiplex PCR. Altogether roughly 160,000 clones are present, about 80% being singletons, with the ten largest covering 15% to 20%. The TCR sequence derives from a woman in her 70s in a cohort exposed to, infected with or recovered from COVID-19 (not recorded which). The genes are TRBV11-3 and TRBJ2-1; 11 nucleotides align to TRBD1. The sample consisted of PBMCs or T cells enriched from blood (not recorded which). The CDR3 is CASIGDRGRNNEQFF. CDR3 bases: TGTGCCAGCATCGGGGACAGGGGGAGGAACAATGAGCAGTTCTTC.